These T cell receptor beta chains were read from a single sample in a study of beta chain features in type 1 diabetes. Profiling relied on immunoSEQ multiplex PCR, and the TCRdb table lists in-frame clones only, not all of them. This sample has under 500,000 clones; around 28% occur once, and the top ten carry roughly 0.066%. The sequenced sample was naive CD4+ T cells from blood. The receptor source for this set is a young man in good health. Both conserved end residues are part of each CDR3. The order of the fields is V gene, clone size, D gene, J gene, CDR3 protein, CDR3 DNA. The D gene is left open where the match is weak. Part of the rows lack a size; the others show once, few, many or a class for expanded clones.

v_call: TRBV29-1
clone_size: few
d_call: TRBD1
j_call: TRBJ1-1
cdr3_aa: CSAWTGRSEAFF
cdr3_nt: TGCAGCGCTTGGACAGGGAGATCTGAAGCTTTCTTT

v_call: TRBV30
clone_size: few
d_call: NA
j_call: TRBJ2-3
cdr3_aa: CAWSVVPDTQYF
cdr3_nt: TGTGCCTGGAGTGTAGTCCCAGATACGCAGTATTTT

v_call: TRBV2
clone_size: few
d_call: NA
j_call: TRBJ2-7
cdr3_aa: CASTRQSSRDEQYF
cdr3_nt: TGTGCCAGCACCAGACAGTCCTCGAGGGACGAGCAGTACTTC

v_call: TRBV30
clone_size: few
d_call: TRBD1
j_call: TRBJ1-2
cdr3_aa: CAEDRKHPSGYTF
cdr3_nt: TGTGCGGAGGACAGGAAGCATCCTAGTGGCTACACCTTC

v_call: TRBV13
clone_size: few
d_call: NA
j_call: TRBJ2-3
cdr3_aa: CASAGAPRLTDTQYF
cdr3_nt: TGTGCCAGCGCCGGGGCACCAAGACTTACAGATACGCAGTATTTT

v_call: TRBV28
clone_size: NA
d_call: NA
j_call: TRBJ2-6
cdr3_aa: CASRESGANVLTF
cdr3_nt: TGTGCCAGTCGCGAATCTGGGGCCAACGTCCTGACTTTC

v_call: TRBV30
clone_size: NA
d_call: TRBD1
j_call: TRBJ2-1
cdr3_aa: CAWSVGQGGLNEQFF
cdr3_nt: TGTGCCTGGAGTGTAGGACAGGGGGGACTAAATGAGCAGTTCTTC

v_call: TRBV4-1
clone_size: few
d_call: NA
j_call: TRBJ2-7
cdr3_aa: CASSGPGTSYEQYF
cdr3_nt: TGCGCCAGCAGCGGACCCGGGACCTCCTACGAGCAGTACTTC

v_call: TRBV5-4
clone_size: few
d_call: NA
j_call: TRBJ2-5
cdr3_aa: CASSWGVPAEETQYF
cdr3_nt: TGTGCCAGCAGCTGGGGAGTGCCAGCTGAAGAGACCCAGTACTTC

v_call: TRBV5-1
clone_size: few
d_call: TRBD1
j_call: TRBJ2-5
cdr3_aa: CASSPRDREKETQYF
cdr3_nt: TGCGCCAGCAGCCCTCGGGACAGGGAGAAAGAGACCCAGTACTTC

v_call: TRBV30
clone_size: few
d_call: NA
j_call: TRBJ1-4
cdr3_aa: CAWIPRQQTNEKLFF
cdr3_nt: TGTGCCTGGATTCCACGACAACAAACTAATGAAAAACTGTTTTTT

v_call: TRBV10-3
clone_size: NA
d_call: TRBD2
j_call: TRBJ2-3
cdr3_aa: CAFSAGGADTQYF
cdr3_nt: TGTGCCTTTTCAGCGGGAGGGGCAGATACGCAGTATTTT

v_call: TRBV9
clone_size: NA
d_call: TRBD1
j_call: TRBJ1-5
cdr3_aa: CAIHRGDNQPQHF
cdr3_nt: TGTGCCATCCACAGGGGGGACAATCAGCCCCAGCATTTT

v_call: TRBV14
clone_size: NA
d_call: NA
j_call: TRBJ2-5
cdr3_aa: CASSHRETQYF
cdr3_nt: TGTGCCAGCAGCCATAGAGAGACCCAGTACTTC

v_call: TRBV11-2
clone_size: few
d_call: NA
j_call: TRBJ2-3
cdr3_aa: CASSPGASTDTQYF
cdr3_nt: TGTGCCAGCAGCCCAGGAGCCAGCACAGATACGCAGTATTTT

v_call: TRBV30
clone_size: few
d_call: TRBD1
j_call: TRBJ1-5
cdr3_aa: CAWSADRVQPQHF
cdr3_nt: TGTGCCTGGAGTGCGGACAGGGTTCAGCCCCAGCATTTT

v_call: TRBV25-1
clone_size: few
d_call: NA
j_call: TRBJ2-7
cdr3_aa: CASSEYLDSYEQYF
cdr3_nt: TGTGCCAGCAGTGAATATCTGGACTCCTACGAGCAGTACTTC

v_call: TRBV5-1
clone_size: NA
d_call: TRBD1
j_call: TRBJ2-4
cdr3_aa: CASRGQGGLAKNIQYF
cdr3_nt: TGCGCCAGCAGGGGACAGGGAGGGTTAGCCAAAAACATTCAGTACTTC

v_call: TRBV5-4
clone_size: NA
d_call: NA
j_call: TRBJ2-7
cdr3_aa: CASSLTGDTYEQYF
cdr3_nt: TGTGCCAGCAGCTTGACAGGCGATACCTACGAGCAGTACTTC

v_call: TRBV29-1
clone_size: NA
d_call: NA
j_call: TRBJ2-3
cdr3_aa: CSVVASWVSDTQYF
cdr3_nt: TGCAGCGTTGTTGCTAGCTGGGTATCAGATACGCAGTATTTT

v_call: TRBV30
clone_size: NA
d_call: TRBD2
j_call: TRBJ2-5
cdr3_aa: CAWSGGRAQETQYF
cdr3_nt: TGTGCCTGGAGTGGCGGGAGGGCCCAAGAGACCCAGTACTTC

v_call: TRBV15
clone_size: few
d_call: NA
j_call: TRBJ1-3
cdr3_aa: CATSTRILSGNTIYF
cdr3_nt: TGTGCCACCAGCACCAGGATTCTCTCTGGAAACACCATATATTTT

v_call: TRBV4-1
clone_size: NA
d_call: NA
j_call: TRBJ1-1
cdr3_aa: CASSHQDSGRAEAFF
cdr3_nt: TGCGCCAGCAGCCACCAGGACAGCGGTCGAGCTGAAGCTTTCTTT

v_call: TRBV7-2
clone_size: NA
d_call: TRBD2
j_call: TRBJ2-7
cdr3_aa: CASSPGLAGPYEQYF
cdr3_nt: TGTGCCAGCAGCCCGGGACTAGCGGGACCCTACGAGCAGTACTTC

v_call: TRBV5-1
clone_size: NA
d_call: NA
j_call: TRBJ2-2
cdr3_aa: CASSLGWGVTGELFF
cdr3_nt: TGCGCCAGCAGCTTGGGATGGGGAGTGACCGGGGAGCTGTTTTTT

v_call: TRBV4-2
clone_size: NA
d_call: NA
j_call: TRBJ2-7
cdr3_aa: CASSPTGSTYEQYF
cdr3_nt: TGTGCCAGCAGCCCGACCGGATCCACCTACGAGCAGTACTTC